This T cell receptor (beta chain) originates from a study of T-cell reconstitution after alpha-beta-depleted transplantation in children. Broader study findings: T cells produced anew were the main source of T-cell counts and diversity one year after transplant. The study traced high day-60 TCRbeta diversity in some patients to surviving recipient T cells and thymic progenitors. Roughly two months post-transplant, alpha-beta T cells reportedly originated from several hundred graft clones that had expanded.

Construction of the TCRbeta library involved unique molecular identifiers. TCRdb reprocessed the PCR reads via MiXCR and lists one record per CDR3 protein. The top ten clones hold roughly 6% of a sample with about 200,000 distinct CDR3 sequences, approximately 6.3% of them seen once. This clonotype has ten or more counts. Its antigen is undetermined. Trimming left V 4 bases short and J 2 bases short, with 12 bases between. From germline, CDR1 is SQVTM and CDR2 ANQGSEA. The CDR3 spans 13 residues. Sequences were derived from PBMCs, sampled before TCRalphabeta/CD19-depleted stem cell transplant. The TCR originated in a boy between 2 and 10 years old with acute lymphoblastic leukemia, due to receive a stem cell transplant. This chain uses TRBV29-1 with TRBJ2-7; no clear D gene. CDR3 sequence: CSVVGFLTYEQYF. Here the CDR3 DNA reads TGCAGCGTTGTAGGGTTTTTAACCTACGAGCAGTACTTC.